The source of this TCR beta chain is a study of response to subunit inactivated influenza vaccine. With V trimmed by 6 bases and J by 14 bases, 7 bases remained unmatched. The CDR3 is 14 amino acids. Germline CDR1 and CDR2: SGHTA and FQGNSA. Overall study findings and caveats: Every seasonal influenza vaccination brings in few new T cells, the authors suggested.

Comment on this clonotype: Its antigen is still unknown.

TCRdb reprocessed the RT-PCR reads with MiXCR, giving one entry per CDR3 protein. The data hold roughly 500,000 distinct CDR3 sequences, with approximately 15% observed a single time. The sequencing here drew on CD4+ T cells sorted from PBMCs, taken roughly 24 months after vaccination. This sequence originates from a man between 50 and 75 years old who received an inactivated influenza vaccine. The chain uses TRBV7-2 and TRBJ2-1; 16 nucleotides match TRBD2. The CDR3 loop reads CASSPGLAGGLEFF. CDR3 coding DNA: TGTGCCAGCAGTCCGGGACTAGCGGGGGGGCTGGAGTTCTTC.